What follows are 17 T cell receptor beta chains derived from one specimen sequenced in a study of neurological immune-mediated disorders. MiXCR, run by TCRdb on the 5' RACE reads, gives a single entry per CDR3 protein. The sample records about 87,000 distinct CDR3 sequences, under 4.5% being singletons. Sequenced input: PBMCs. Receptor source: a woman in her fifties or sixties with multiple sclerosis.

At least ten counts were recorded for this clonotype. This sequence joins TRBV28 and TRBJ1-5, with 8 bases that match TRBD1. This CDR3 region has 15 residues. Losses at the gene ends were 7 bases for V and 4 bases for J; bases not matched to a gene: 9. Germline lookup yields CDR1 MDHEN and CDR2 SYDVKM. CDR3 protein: CASTHPTGGNQPQHF. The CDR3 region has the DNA TGTGCCAGCACGCACCCCACAGGGGGGAATCAGCCCCAGCATTTT.

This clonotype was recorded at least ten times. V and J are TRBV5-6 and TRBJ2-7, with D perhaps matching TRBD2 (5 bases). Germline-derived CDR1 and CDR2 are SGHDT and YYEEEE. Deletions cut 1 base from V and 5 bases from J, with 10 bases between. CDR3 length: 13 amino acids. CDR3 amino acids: CASSLSPGNEQYF. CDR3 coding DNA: TGTGCCAGCAGCTTGAGCCCGGGGAACGAGCAGTACTTC.

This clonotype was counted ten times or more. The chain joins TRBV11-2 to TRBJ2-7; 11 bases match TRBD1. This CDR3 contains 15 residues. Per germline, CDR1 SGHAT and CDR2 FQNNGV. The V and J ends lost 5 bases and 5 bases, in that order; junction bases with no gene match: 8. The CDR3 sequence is CASSRRDRGVHEQYF. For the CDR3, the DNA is TGTGCCAGCAGCCGACGGGACAGGGGGGTCCACGAGCAGTACTTC.

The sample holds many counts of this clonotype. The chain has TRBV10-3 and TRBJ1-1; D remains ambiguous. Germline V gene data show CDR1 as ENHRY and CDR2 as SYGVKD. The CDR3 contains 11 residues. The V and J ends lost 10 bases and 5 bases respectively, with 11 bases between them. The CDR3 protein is CATMAGTEAFF. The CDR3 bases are TGTGCCACCATGGCGGGGACTGAAGCTTTCTTT.

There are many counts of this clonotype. The DNA for the CDR3 is TGCAGTGCTAGCAGACCTGCAACTAATGAAAAACTGTTTTTT. It specifies CSASRPATNEKLFF. The chain carries TRBV20-1 and TRBJ1-4, with D unclear. V lost 3 bases and J lost 0, with 8 bases in between. This CDR3 spans 14 amino acids. Germline V gene sequence: CDR1 DFQATT, CDR2 SNEGSKA (reference sequence).

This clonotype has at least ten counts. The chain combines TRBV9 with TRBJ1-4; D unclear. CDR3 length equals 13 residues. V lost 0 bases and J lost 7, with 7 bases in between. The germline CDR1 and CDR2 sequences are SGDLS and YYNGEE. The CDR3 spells CASSVGSGEKLFF. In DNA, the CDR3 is TGTGCCAGCAGCGTAGGATCTGGTGAAAAACTGTTTTTT. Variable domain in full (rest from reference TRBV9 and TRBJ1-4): DSGVTQTPKHLITATGQRVTLRCSPRSGDLSVYWYQQSLDQGLQFLIQYYNGEERAKGNILERFSAQQFPDLHSELNLSSLELGDSALYFCASSVGSGEKLFFGSGTQLSVL.

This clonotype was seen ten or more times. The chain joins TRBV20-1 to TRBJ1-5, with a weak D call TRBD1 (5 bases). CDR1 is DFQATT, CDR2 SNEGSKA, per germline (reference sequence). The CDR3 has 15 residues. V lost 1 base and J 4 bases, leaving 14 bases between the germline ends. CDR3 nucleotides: TGCAGTGCTAGAGTGGGGGGATCGGGAAATCAGCCCCAGCATTTT. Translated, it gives CSARVGGSGNQPQHF.

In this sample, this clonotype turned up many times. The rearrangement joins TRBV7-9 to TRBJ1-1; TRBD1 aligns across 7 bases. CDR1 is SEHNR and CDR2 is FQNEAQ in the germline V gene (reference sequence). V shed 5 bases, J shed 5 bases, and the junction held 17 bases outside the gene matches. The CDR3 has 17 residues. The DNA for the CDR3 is TGTGCCAGCAGCCCATGGAGGGGGCCACGGGGTGAGACTGAAGCTTTCTTT. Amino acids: CASSPWRGPRGETEAFF.

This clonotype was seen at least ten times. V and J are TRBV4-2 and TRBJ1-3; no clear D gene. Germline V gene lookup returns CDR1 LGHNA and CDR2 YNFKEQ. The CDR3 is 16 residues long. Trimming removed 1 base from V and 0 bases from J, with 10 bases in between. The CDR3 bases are TGTGCCAGCAGCCAAGCTACCCAGCTCTCTGGAAACACCATATATTTT. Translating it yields CASSQATQLSGNTIYF.

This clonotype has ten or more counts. In nucleotides, the CDR3 is TGTGCCAGCAGTACAGAACTGGGTAATGAGCAGTTCTTC. It specifies CASSTELGNEQFF. The genes are TRBV6-6 and TRBJ2-1; the D is unclear. Per germline, CDR1 MNHNY and CDR2 SVGAGI (reference sequence). V lost 5 bases and J 7 bases, leaving 12 bases between the germline ends. This CDR3 comprises 13 residues.

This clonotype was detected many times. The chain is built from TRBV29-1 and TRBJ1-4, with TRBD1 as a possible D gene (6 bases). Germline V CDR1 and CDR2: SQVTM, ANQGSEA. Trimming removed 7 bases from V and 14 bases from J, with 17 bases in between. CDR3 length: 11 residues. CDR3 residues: CSANIGGRLFF. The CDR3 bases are TGCAGCGCGAACATAGGGGGACGGCTGTTTTTT.

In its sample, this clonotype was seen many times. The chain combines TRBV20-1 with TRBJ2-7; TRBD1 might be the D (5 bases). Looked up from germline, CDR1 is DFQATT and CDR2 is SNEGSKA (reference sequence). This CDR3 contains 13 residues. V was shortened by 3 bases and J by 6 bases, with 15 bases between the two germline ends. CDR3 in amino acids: CSASSQGRGEQYF. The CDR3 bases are TGCAGTGCTAGTTCCCAGGGTAGGGGCGAGCAGTACTTC.

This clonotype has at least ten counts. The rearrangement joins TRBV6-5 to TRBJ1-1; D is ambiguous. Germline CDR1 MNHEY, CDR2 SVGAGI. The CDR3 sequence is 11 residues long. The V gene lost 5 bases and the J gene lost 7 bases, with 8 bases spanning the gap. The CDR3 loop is CASSQGVEAFF. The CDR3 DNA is TGTGCCAGCAGTCAAGGTGTTGAAGCTTTCTTT.

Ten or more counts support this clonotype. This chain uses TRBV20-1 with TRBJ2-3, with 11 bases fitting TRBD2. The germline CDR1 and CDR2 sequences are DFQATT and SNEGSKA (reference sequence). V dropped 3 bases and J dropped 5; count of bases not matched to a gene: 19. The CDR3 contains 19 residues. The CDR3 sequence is CSASPPSSFSGGGQDTQYF. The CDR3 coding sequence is TGCAGTGCTAGCCCCCCGAGTTCGTTTAGCGGGGGGGGCCAAGATACGCAGTATTTT.

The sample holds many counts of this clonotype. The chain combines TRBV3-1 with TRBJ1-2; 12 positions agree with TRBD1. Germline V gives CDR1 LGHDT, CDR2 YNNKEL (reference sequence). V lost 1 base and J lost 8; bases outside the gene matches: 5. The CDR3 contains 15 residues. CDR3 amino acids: CASSQGGQGARGYTF. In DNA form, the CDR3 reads TGTGCCAGCAGCCAAGGGGGACAGGGGGCTAGAGGCTACACCTTC.

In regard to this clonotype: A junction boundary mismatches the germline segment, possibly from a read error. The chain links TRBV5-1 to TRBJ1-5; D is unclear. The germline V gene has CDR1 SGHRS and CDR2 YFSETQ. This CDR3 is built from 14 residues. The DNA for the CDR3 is TGCGCCCCCCCTTCGAGCCCTCTCAATCAGCCCCAGAATTTT. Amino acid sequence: CAPPSSPLNQPQNF.

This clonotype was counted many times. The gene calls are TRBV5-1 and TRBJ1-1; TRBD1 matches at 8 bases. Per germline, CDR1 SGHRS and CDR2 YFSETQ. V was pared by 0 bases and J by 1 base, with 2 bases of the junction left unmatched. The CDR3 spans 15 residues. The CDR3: CASSLGQGKNTEAFF. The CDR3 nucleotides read TGCGCCAGCAGCTTGGGACAGGGGAAGAACACTGAAGCTTTCTTT.